Below, 18 T cell receptor beta chains from the same sample are listed, as sequenced in a study of T cell responses to AZD1222 COVID-19 vaccine. TCRdb's copy holds only in-frame clones and misses some; the assay was immunoSEQ multiplex PCR. The table includes about 140,000 clones, about 88% detected once. Sequenced here: peripheral blood, sampled on day 0 of AZD1222 vaccination. The source is an adult in good health.

This chain connects TRBV2 to TRBJ1-5; 9 nucleotides agree with TRBD1. V shed 5 bases and J 7 bases; nucleotides not matched to a gene: 9. This CDR3 has 15 residues. Germline assignment: CDR1 SNHLY and CDR2 FYNNEI. CDR3 protein: CASSYGTGFLQPQHF. The DNA for the CDR3 is TGTGCCAGCAGTTACGGGACAGGGTTTTTACAGCCCCAGCATTTT.

The rearrangement links TRBV2 to TRBJ2-1; TRBD1 aligns across 9 bases. CDR3 length equals 14 residues. Per the germline V gene, CDR1 is SNHLY and CDR2 is FYNNEI. V shed 5 bases, J shed 9 bases, and the junction held 8 bases outside the gene matches. CDR3 DNA sequence: TGTGCCAGCAGTATACAGGGGGCCAAGATTGAGCAGTTCTTC. This sequence encodes CASSIQGAKIEQFF.

The V and J genes are TRBV12-3 or TRBV12-4 and TRBJ2-3, with D possibly being TRBD1 (5 bases). This CDR3 spans 13 amino acids. V lost 6 bases and J 2 bases, leaving 9 bases between the germline ends. CDR3 coding DNA: TGTGCCAGCAGGGGGCACTCCACAGATACGCAGTATTTT. This sequence encodes CASRGHSTDTQYF.

The genes are TRBV11-2 and TRBJ1-1; 7 nucleotides agree with TRBD1. Germline-derived CDR1 and CDR2 are SGHAT and FQNNGV. CDR3 length: 17 amino acids. V was pared by 5 bases and J by 8 bases, with 20 bases of the junction left unmatched. The CDR3 sequence: CASSHVGGQRRLTEAFF. The CDR3, as DNA: TGTGCCAGCAGCCATGTGGGGGGACAGCGACGATTAACCGAAGCTTTCTTT.

This clone was seen only once. V and J are TRBV18 and TRBJ2-7, with 7 nucleotides matching TRBD1. The CDR3 covers 12 residues. V trimming: 4 bases; J trimming: 5 bases; junction bases outside the gene matches: 2. From germline, CDR1 is KGHSH and CDR2 LQKENI. The CDR3: CASSRDRDEQYF. The CDR3 region has the DNA TGTGCCAGCTCACGGGACAGAGACGAGCAGTACTTC.

The V gene is TRBV4-1, the J gene TRBJ1-5; possibly TRBD1 for D (6 bases). Trimming took 4 bases from V and 1 from J, leaving 23 bases between them. The CDR3 consists of 19 residues. CDR1 and CDR2 from the germline V gene are MGHRA and YSYEKL. CDR3 protein: CASSRKTGDGLSSNQPQHF. In DNA form, the CDR3 reads TGCGCCAGCAGCCGGAAGACAGGCGATGGGTTGTCGAGCAATCAGCCCCAGCATTTT.

DNA of the CDR3: TGTGCCAGCAGCCAACTAGCGGGGGACCCTTACGAGCAGTACTTC. Protein product: CASSQLAGDPYEQYF. V usage is TRBV7-8 and J usage is TRBJ2-7; TRBD2 matches 11 bases. The ends lost 5 bases at V and 4 bases at J; junction bases unmatched: 7. Germline CDR1 and CDR2: SGHVS and FQNEAQ. There are 15 residues in the CDR3.

This clone is a singleton in its sample. The chain links TRBV5-4 to TRBJ2-2; 14 nucleotides match TRBD2. Germline CDR1 reads SGHNT; CDR2 reads YYREEE (reference sequence). The length of the CDR3 is 19 residues. The J segment lost 5 bases and the V segment lost 4 bases, leaving 13 bases of the junction unmatched. This CDR3 is CASSRRGIGLAGGTGELFF. The CDR3 DNA is TGTGCCAGCAGCCGGAGAGGGATAGGACTAGCGGGAGGAACCGGGGAGCTGTTTTTT.

The V gene is TRBV2, the J gene TRBJ1-2, with TRBD1 matching over 7 bases. The CDR3 runs 15 residues. CDR1 is SNHLY and CDR2 is FYNNEI in the germline V gene. With V trimmed by 6 bases and J by 2 bases, 9 bases remained unmatched. The CDR3 nucleotides read TGTGCCAGCAGACACGGGACAGCGGCGAACTATGGCTACACCTTC. Translation: CASRHGTAANYGYTF.

This clone was picked up a small number of times. The chain is built from TRBV5-4 and TRBJ2-1; D possibly corresponds to TRBD2 (6 bases). CDR3 size: 15 residues. Germline CDR1 reads SGHNT; CDR2 reads YYREEE (reference sequence). V shed 2 bases and J shed 0 bases, with 9 bases lying between them. DNA for the CDR3: TGTGCCAGCAGCTTCGGGGGACTCTCCTACAATGAGCAGTTCTTC. Translation gives CASSFGGLSYNEQFF.

The CDR3 protein is CASGPGLANGQYF. In DNA, the CDR3 is TGTGCCAGCGGACCCGGACTAGCCAACGGGCAGTACTTC. The rearrangement links TRBV12-3 or TRBV12-4 to TRBJ2-7; 8 nucleotides agree with TRBD2. Unmatched junction bases numbered 12, after V lost 8 bases and J lost 9 bases. The CDR3 spans 13 residues.

This clone occurred a few times. This chain joins TRBV5-1 and TRBJ1-4, with 8 bases aligning to TRBD1. V shed 3 bases, J shed 7 bases, and the junction held 11 bases outside the gene matches. The CDR3 consists of 16 residues. The V gene's germline CDR1 is SGHRS and CDR2 YFSETQ. As DNA, the CDR3 is TGCGCCAGCAGCTGGGACAGGTCCACAAGGGGTGAAAAACTGTTTTTT. Translation: CASSWDRSTRGEKLFF. The variable domain in full, with the rest retrieved from reference TRBV5-1 and TRBJ1-4, is KAGVTQTPRYLIKTRGQQVTLSCSPISGHRSVSWYQQTPGQGLQFLFEYFSETQRNKGNFPGRFSGRQFSNSRSEMNVSTLELGDSALYLCASSWDRSTRGEKLFFGSGTQLSVL.

The table lists this clone with a count of one. The genes are TRBV6-1 and TRBJ1-6; tentative D call: TRBD1 (5 bases). The CDR3 runs 16 residues. The ends were cut back, 4 bases at V and 2 bases at J, with 12 bases in the middle. Germline loops: CDR1 MNHNS, CDR2 SASEGT. The CDR3 here is CASSARQSPYNSPLHF. CDR3 coding DNA: TGTGCCAGCAGTGCCCGACAGAGCCCCTATAATTCACCCCTCCACTTT.

This chain uses TRBV10-2 with TRBJ2-1, with TRBD2 matching over 9 bases. Germline lookup yields CDR1 WSHSY and CDR2 SAAADI. The CDR3 contains 14 residues. V was pared by 2 bases and J by 7 bases, with 3 bases of the junction left unmatched. The CDR3 DNA is TGCGCCAGCAGTGAGGTAGCGGGGGCTAATGAGCAGTTCTTC. It codes for CASSEVAGANEQFF.

The V call is TRBV29-1, the J call TRBJ1-2; D is undetermined. The V end was cut by 0 bases, the J end by 8 bases, with 13 bases between. The CDR3 covers 13 residues. The V gene's germline CDR1 is SQVTM and CDR2 ANQGSEA. Here the CDR3 DNA reads TGCAGCGTTGAAGATCCAGCGTGGGGAGGCTACACCTTC. As protein: CSVEDPAWGGYTF.

This clone was detected once. The chain combines TRBV30 with TRBJ1-5; D is unclear. Trimming cost V 5 bases and J 1 base, with 9 bases left between them. CDR3 length: 13 amino acids. CDR1 is GTSNPN, CDR2 SVGIG, per germline (reference sequence). The CDR3 nucleotides are TGTGCCTGGGACCACAGCAGCAATCAGCCCCAGCATTTT. It translates to CAWDHSSNQPQHF.

V usage is TRBV7-2 and J usage is TRBJ2-3, with D perhaps being TRBD1 or TRBD2 (5 bases each). CDR1 and CDR2 (germline): SGHTA, FQGNSA. Trimming took off 5 bases at V and 2 bases at J, with 17 bases between the two ends. This CDR3 comprises 16 residues. CDR3 DNA sequence: TGTGCCAGCAGCCGGCTGGGACCGGCTGACACAGATACGCAGTATTTT. Translating it yields CASSRLGPADTDTQYF.

The J gene is TRBJ2-2, the V gene TRBV24-1; a weak D match, TRBD2 (6 bases). V lost 5 bases, J lost 5 bases, and 20 bases lay in between. Germline CDR1 reads KGHDR; CDR2 reads SFDVKD. The length of the CDR3 is 17 residues. For the CDR3, the DNA is TGTGCCACCAGTGCCACATTGGCGGGGCGTGGGACCGGGGAGCTGTTTTTT. It is translated as CATSATLAGRGTGELFF.